The rows below give T cell receptor beta chains drawn from one sample of a study of T cells after yellow fever vaccination. Each CDR3 protein gets one entry after TCRdb re-called the 5' RACE reads with MiXCR. The sample records approximately 70,000 distinct CDR3 sequences, about 7.2% being singletons. The source was CD8+ T cells sorted from PBMCs, collected 10 to 11 days after the first yellow fever vaccination. These receptors were collected from a man between 18 and 29 years old who received the YFV17D yellow fever vaccine. The CDR3 runs from the conserved cysteine through the conserved F or W. A D gene is named only where the DNA matches it firmly. Clone size is given for some rows only: seen once, a few or many times, or a class if the clone is expanded.

TGCGCCAGCAGCCAAAGGGACTCCGGACAGGATGGCTACACCTTC | CASSQRDSGQDGYTF | many | TRBD1 | TRBV4-1 | 15 | TRBJ1-2
TGTGCCAGCAGTCCAGGGGACGGCTACGAGCAGTACTTC | CASSPGDGYEQYF | few | . | TRBV7-6 | 13 | TRBJ2-7
TGTGCCAGCGAAGGAACGGGACTAGGAGGCGAGCAGTACTTC | CASEGTGLGGEQYF | many | TRBD2 | TRBV7-9 | 14 | TRBJ2-7
TGTGCCAGCAGGGTAGCAGGTTGGGGCACAGATACGCAGTATTTT | CASRVAGWGTDTQYF | . | . | TRBV7-2 | 15 | TRBJ2-3
TGTGCCACCAGTGATTTACAGCGGGGAGAAGAGACCCAGTACTTC | CATSDLQRGEETQYF | . | TRBD2 | TRBV24-1 | 15 | TRBJ2-5
TGTGCCAGCAGCTTTACAACAGGAGGGGCTTTCTTT | CASSFTTGGAFF | few | . | TRBV5-6 | 12 | TRBJ1-1
TGTGCCAGCAGCGGGACAGGAGTCGGGGATACGCAGTATTTT | CASSGTGVGDTQYF | many | TRBD1 | TRBV4-2 | 14 | TRBJ2-3
TGTGCCAGCAGCCCCCTTCAAGGGACGGAAACCTACGAGCAGTACTTC | CASSPLQGTETYEQYF | few | . | TRBV4-2 | 16 | TRBJ2-7
TGTGCCAGCAGCTTGACAGATGGTGAAGCTTTCTTT | CASSLTDGEAFF | many | . | TRBV7-9 | 12 | TRBJ1-1
TGTGCCAGCAGCTTTTCGGAGAACACTGAAGCTTTCTTT | CASSFSENTEAFF | many | . | TRBV5-6 | 13 | TRBJ1-1
TGTGCCAGCTCACCGTGGGGCGAAAACATTCAGTACTTC | CASSPWGENIQYF | many | . | TRBV18 | 13 | TRBJ2-4
TGTGCCAGCAGCTTCCTCCCCTACGAGCAGTACTTC | CASSFLPYEQYF | . | . | TRBV11-2 | 12 | TRBJ2-7
TGTGCCAGCAGCCAGGGCAGGGAAGAGACCCAGTACTTC | CASSQGREETQYF | . | . | TRBV7-7 | 13 | TRBJ2-5
TGTGCCAGCAGATACGGGGGGTACGAGCAGTACTTC | CASRYGGYEQYF | few | TRBD2 | TRBV11-2 | 12 | TRBJ2-7
TGTGCCAGCAGCTTAGGGCAAACAGGCGCTAGAGGTCGGGAGACCCAGTACTTC | CASSLGQTGARGRETQYF | . | . | TRBV7-2 | 18 | TRBJ2-5
TGTGCCGGCAGTGTGCTAGCGGGGGAACAAGAGACCCAGTACTTC | CAGSVLAGEQETQYF | . | TRBD2 | TRBV6-1 | 15 | TRBJ2-5
TGTGCCAGCAGTGAACTAGCGGGGGGGCCTTTGGAGACCCAGTACTTC | CASSELAGGPLETQYF | few | TRBD2 | TRBV2 | 16 | TRBJ2-5
TGTGCCAGCAGCTTGGACAGGGGGGAGACCCAGTACTTC | CASSLDRGETQYF | many | TRBD1 | TRBV7-9 | 13 | TRBJ2-5
TGCGCCAGCGGGCTAACGGGCATTAATGAGCAGTTCTTC | CASGLTGINEQFF | many | . | TRBV5-1 | 13 | TRBJ2-1
TGTGCCAGCAGCGAAGGCGGGGGCTCCTACGAGCAGTACTTC | CASSEGGGSYEQYF | many | TRBD2 | TRBV6-1 | 14 | TRBJ2-7
TGCGCCAGCAGCTTGGGGGACTCCCCCGGGGATACGCAGTATTTT | CASSLGDSPGDTQYF | . | . | TRBV5-1 | 15 | TRBJ2-3
TGTGCCAGCACCCAGGGACAGTATAATTCACCCCTCCACTTT | CASTQGQYNSPLHF | many | TRBD1 | TRBV12-3/TRBV12-4 | 14 | TRBJ1-6
TGTGCCAGCAGCCAAGAATCTAGTTTTCCGGCCTATGGCTACACCTTC | CASSQESSFPAYGYTF | . | . | TRBV4-2 | 16 | TRBJ1-2
TGTGCCAGCAGCTTAGAGGCTAGCGGGGGATACGTATCTCGCGAGCAGTACTTC | CASSLEASGGYVSREQYF | . | TRBD2 | TRBV7-6 | 18 | TRBJ2-7
TGTGCCAGCAGTTACGGGGGGGGAGTTTTTACACCCCTCCACTTT | CASSYGGGVFTPLHF | few | . | TRBV6-5 | 15 | TRBJ1-6
TGTGCCAGCAGTTACGGACTAGCGGGGACCGGAGATACGCAGTATTTT | CASSYGLAGTGDTQYF | many | TRBD2 | TRBV6-2/TRBV6-3 | 16 | TRBJ2-3
TGTGCCAGCAGCTTGGTAACGGGGGCGAGGACCGGGGAGCTGTTTTTT | CASSLVTGARTGELFF | . | . | TRBV5-6 | 16 | TRBJ2-2
TGTGCCAGCAGCTTAGTTGACGGTGCTGAAGCTTTCTTT | CASSLVDGAEAFF | . | . | TRBV7-9 | 13 | TRBJ1-1
TGCGCCAGCAGCCAAGAGCGGTCGGCCTACGAGCAGTACTTC | CASSQERSAYEQYF | many | . | TRBV4-1 | 14 | TRBJ2-7
TGCGCCAGCAGCCAAGAGCACAGCAACTATGGCTACACCTTC | CASSQEHSNYGYTF | many | . | TRBV4-1 | 14 | TRBJ1-2
TGCGCCAGCAGTCAATGCAGCCGGGGGGCGATAAACAAAGAGACCCAGTACTTC | CASSQCSRGAINKETQYF | few | . | TRBV23-1 | 18 | TRBJ2-5
TGCGCCAGCAGCCCAAACGAGGGGTCGGGTAATGAAAAACTGTTTTTT | CASSPNEGSGNEKLFF | many | . | TRBV4-3 | 16 | TRBJ1-4
TGTGCCAGCACCCGCTGGGGGGGGGCAAACACCGGGGAGCTGTTTTTT | CASTRWGGANTGELFF | few | . | TRBV12-3/TRBV12-4 | 16 | TRBJ2-2
TGTGCCAGCAGTCCGATGGACCCCGGGGAGACCCAGTACTTC | CASSPMDPGETQYF | many | . | TRBV12-3/TRBV12-4 | 14 | TRBJ2-5
TGTGCCACCAGTGAGGGGGCAAATACGCAGTATTTT | CATSEGANTQYF | many | . | TRBV24-1 | 12 | TRBJ2-3
TGTGCCAGCAGCGTCAGCGGTCACACTGAAGCTTTCTTT | CASSVSGHTEAFF | few | . | TRBV9 | 13 | TRBJ1-1
TGTGCCAGCAGCTTTCCTAGCGGAAGCTCCTACAATGAGCAGTTCTTC | CASSFPSGSSYNEQFF | few | TRBD2 | TRBV5-4 | 16 | TRBJ2-1
TGCAGTTCCAGGGATCCGGGCCAAGAGACCCAGTACTTC | CSSRDPGQETQYF | . | . | TRBV29-1 | 13 | TRBJ2-5
TGCAGTGCTAGTGCCATCACAGGGGAGTGGAATGAGCAGTTCTTC | CSASAITGEWNEQFF | few | TRBD1 | TRBV20-1 | 15 | TRBJ2-1
TGTGCCAGCAGCTACTCTGGGGCCAACGTCCTGACTTTC | CASSYSGANVLTF | . | . | TRBV7-2 | 13 | TRBJ2-6
TGTGCCAGCAGCTTGTCGTCCGTAGAGCAGTTCTTC | CASSLSSVEQFF | many | . | TRBV5-6 | 12 | TRBJ2-1
TGCGCCAGCAGCGGGGGGCGAGATACGCAGTATTTT | CASSGGRDTQYF | many | . | TRBV5-1 | 12 | TRBJ2-3